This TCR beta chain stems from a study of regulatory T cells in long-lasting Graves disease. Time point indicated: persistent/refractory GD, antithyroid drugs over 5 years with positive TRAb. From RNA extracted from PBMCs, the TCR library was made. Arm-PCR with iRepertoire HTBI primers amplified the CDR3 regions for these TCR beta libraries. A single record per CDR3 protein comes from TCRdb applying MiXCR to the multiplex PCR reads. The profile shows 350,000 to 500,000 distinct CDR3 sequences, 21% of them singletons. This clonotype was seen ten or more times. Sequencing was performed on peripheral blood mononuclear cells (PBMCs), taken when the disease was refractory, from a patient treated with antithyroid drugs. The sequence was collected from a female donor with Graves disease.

CDR3 residues: CATSRREGQETQYF. Written as DNA, the CDR3 is TGTGCCACCAGCAGGCGGGAGGGGCAAGAGACCCAGTACTTC. The rearrangement links TRBV15 to TRBJ2-5; 9 bases line up with TRBD2. The CDR3 has 14 amino acids. Unmatched junction bases numbered 1, after V lost 3 bases and J lost 2 bases. Germline V gene data show CDR1 as LNHNV and CDR2 as YYDKDF (reference sequence).